This is a list of T cell receptor beta chains from one sample in a study of blood T cells in healthy people across ages. TCRdb processed the 5' RACE reads anew with MiXCR; each CDR3 protein has one entry. The sample includes more than 800,000 distinct CDR3 sequences, more than 25% of them seen just once. Sequences were obtained from blood. These TCRs come from a woman aged 80 or over in good health. The CDR3 runs from the conserved cysteine through the conserved F or W. A D gene is named only where the DNA matches it firmly. Clone size, where shown, is once, few, many, or a class for clones that have expanded.

d_call,j_call,cdr3_length,v_call,clone_size,cdr3_aa,cdr3_nt
.,TRBJ2-3,13,TRBV5-1,.,CASSSPGADTQYF,TGCGCCAGCAGCTCCCCCGGTGCAGATACGCAGTATTTT
TRBD1,TRBJ1-1,14,TRBV20-1,few,CSASRPGGITEAFF,TGCAGTGCTAGTCGCCCAGGGGGCATCACTGAAGCTTTCTTT
TRBD1,TRBJ2-1,14,TRBV12-3/TRBV12-4,.,CASSPGTGEHEQFF,TGTGCCAGCAGCCCCGGGACAGGGGAGCATGAGCAGTTCTTC
.,TRBJ1-4,14,TRBV7-2,few,CASSTYGPGEKLFF,TGTGCCAGCAGCACATACGGCCCGGGGGAAAAACTGTTTTTT
.,TRBJ2-2,17,TRBV4-1,.,CASRETPVGGNTGELFF,TGCGCCAGCAGAGAGACCCCGGTGGGCGGGAACACCGGGGAGCTGTTTTTT
.,TRBJ1-4,13,TRBV20-1,.,CSAGQSTNEKLFF,TGCAGTGCTGGACAGTCAACTAATGAAAAACTGTTTTTT
.,TRBJ2-1,13,TRBV12-3/TRBV12-4,.,CASSPDLHNEQFF,TGTGCCAGCAGTCCGGACCTACACAATGAGCAGTTCTTC
.,TRBJ1-1,13,TRBV5-1,few,CASSNREGTEAFF,TGCGCCAGCTCGAACAGGGAGGGCACTGAAGCTTTCTTT
.,TRBJ2-7,16,TRBV28,.,CASSLNAGKSYNEQYF,TGTGCCAGCAGTTTAAACGCAGGGAAGTCCTACAATGAGCAGTACTTC
.,TRBJ2-2,14,TRBV9,.,CASSVMGGTGELFF,TGTGCCAGCAGCGTAATGGGGGGCACCGGGGAGCTGTTTTTT
.,TRBJ2-5,13,TRBV7-9,.,CASSLVNQETQYF,TGTGCCAGCAGCTTAGTGAACCAAGAGACCCAGTACTTC
.,TRBJ2-3,14,TRBV20-1,many,CSGGGPGGTDTQYF,TGCAGTGGGGGGGGGCCGGGAGGCACAGATACGCAGTATTTT
TRBD2,TRBJ2-2,16,TRBV20-1,.,CSARDLAGGLAGELFF,TGCAGTGCTAGAGATTTGGCGGGGGGGCTGGCCGGGGAGCTGTTTTTT
.,TRBJ2-5,16,TRBV4-3,many,CASSQETGTGGWTQYF,TGCGCCAGCAGCCAAGAAACTGGCACCGGGGGATGGACCCAGTACTTC
TRBD1,TRBJ2-3,16,TRBV9,many,CASSEWTGVATDTQYF,TGTGCCAGCAGCGAGTGGACAGGGGTGGCCACAGATACGCAGTATTTT
.,TRBJ2-3,11,TRBV2,many,CASSEEYTQYF,TGTGCCAGCAGTGAAGAGTATACGCAGTATTTT
.,TRBJ1-1,14,TRBV20-1,few,CSALTDRQNTEAFF,TGCAGTGCTCTTACAGACAGACAGAACACTGAAGCTTTCTTT
TRBD2,TRBJ2-3,17,TRBV19,.,CASSIEAKRGGTDTQYF,TGTGCCAGTAGTATAGAGGCGAAGCGGGGGGGCACAGATACGCAGTATTTT
.,TRBJ1-1,15,TRBV27,.,CASSTPGTRVTEAFF,TGTGCCAGCAGTACGCCCGGGACAAGGGTCACTGAAGCTTTCTTT
TRBD2,TRBJ2-3,16,TRBV19,once,CASSIGLAESTDTQYF,TGTGCCAGTAGTATCGGGCTAGCGGAGAGCACAGATACGCAGTATTTT
.,TRBJ1-1,13,TRBV2,.,CASSDKGRTEAFF,TGTGCCAGCAGTGATAAGGGGCGAACTGAAGCTTTCTTT
.,TRBJ1-5,15,TRBV27,few,CASSLSFPAGQPQHF,TGTGCCAGCAGTTTATCTTTTCCTGCAGGTCAGCCCCAGCATTTT
.,TRBJ1-2,14,TRBV20-1,few,CSAREVTANYGYTF,TGCAGTGCTAGAGAGGTCACGGCAAACTATGGCTACACCTTC
.,TRBJ1-4,16,TRBV28,.,CASSTKRASTNEKLFF,TGTGCCAGCAGTACCAAAAGGGCGTCAACTAATGAAAAACTGTTTTTT
TRBD1,TRBJ1-1,16,TRBV7-8,few,CASSLERTGKRTEAFF,TGTGCCAGCAGCTTAGAACGGACAGGGAAGAGGACTGAAGCTTTCTTT
.,TRBJ2-5,14,TRBV5-1,many,CASSLRARPETQYF,TGCGCCAGCAGCCTCCGGGCCCGGCCAGAGACCCAGTACTTC
.,TRBJ2-3,14,TRBV7-8,.,CASSLFGGMDTQYF,TGTGCCAGCAGCTTATTTGGGGGGATGGATACGCAGTATTTT
.,TRBJ2-3,13,TRBV27,many,CASSLSGTNTQYF,TGTGCCAGCAGTTTATCGGGAACAAATACGCAGTATTTT
.,TRBJ1-2,13,TRBV7-8,.,CASSQLARAGYTF,TGTGCCAGCAGCCAGCTGGCCCGGGCTGGCTACACCTTC
TRBD2,TRBJ2-3,14,TRBV20-1,.,CSAQAGGSGDTQYF,TGCAGTGCGCAAGCGGGGGGCTCTGGAGATACGCAGTATTTT
.,TRBJ1-1,13,TRBV29-1,few,CGVEGTGGTEAFF,TGCGGCGTTGAAGGCACTGGGGGCACTGAAGCTTTCTTT
.,TRBJ1-2,15,TRBV7-2,.,CASSLDQGDNYGYTF,TGTGCCAGCAGCTTAGACCAAGGGGATAACTATGGCTACACCTTC
.,TRBJ2-2,14,TRBV5-8,.,CASIPPINTGELFF,TGTGCCAGCATCCCACCAATTAACACCGGGGAGCTGTTTTTT
.,TRBJ2-3,12,TRBV7-2,.,CASSILTDTQYF,TGTGCCAGCAGCATCCTCACAGATACGCAGTATTTT
.,TRBJ1-2,12,TRBV29-1,few,CSVENRPYGYTF,TGCAGCGTTGAGAACCGGCCCTATGGCTACACCTTC
.,TRBJ2-6,14,TRBV30,.,CAWMQNSGANVLTF,TGTGCCTGGATGCAGAACTCTGGGGCCAACGTCCTGACTTTC
TRBD2,TRBJ2-7,13,TRBV29-1,once,CSVAVGGGPEQYF,TGCAGCGTGGCGGTTGGCGGGGGACCTGAGCAGTACTTC
.,TRBJ2-7,14,TRBV6-6,many,CASSPRTFFYEQYF,TGTGCCAGCAGTCCAAGGACGTTTTTTTACGAGCAGTACTTC
.,TRBJ1-1,19,TRBV18,few,CASSPAGGAGLKVTTEAFF,TGTGCCAGCTCACCCGCTGGGGGGGCAGGGCTTAAGGTGACTACTGAAGCTTTCTTT
TRBD1,TRBJ2-3,15,TRBV27,many,CASSSRQGWADTQYF,TGTGCCAGCAGCTCCCGACAGGGATGGGCAGATACGCAGTATTTT
.,TRBJ1-5,17,TRBV6-2/TRBV6-3,.,CASSYSRQVGRLQPQHF,TGTGCCAGCAGTTACTCCCGACAGGTAGGACGGTTGCAGCCCCAGCATTTT
TRBD1,TRBJ1-2,14,TRBV28,many,CASSLSTGLYGYTF,TGTGCCAGCAGTTTATCGACAGGGCTGTATGGCTACACCTTC
TRBD2,TRBJ2-1,16,TRBV11-2,few,CASSLISGSSYNEQFF,TGTGCCAGCAGCTTAATTAGCGGGAGCTCCTACAATGAGCAGTTCTTC
.,TRBJ2-1,13,TRBV7-2,many,CASSSLYNSEQFF,TGTGCCAGCAGCTCGCTATATAATAGTGAGCAGTTCTTC
TRBD1,TRBJ1-4,16,TRBV15,many,CATSRDQGTGNEKLFF,TGTGCCACCAGCAGAGATCAGGGGACAGGCAATGAAAAACTGTTTTTT
.,TRBJ1-5,17,TRBV7-9,few,CASSLVGIRDGNQPQHF,TGTGCCAGCAGCTTGGTGGGGATCCGGGACGGCAATCAGCCCCAGCATTTT
.,TRBJ1-2,13,TRBV13,few,CASSLKGLYGYTF,TGTGCCAGCAGCTTAAAGGGGCTCTATGGCTACACCTTC
.,TRBJ2-1,15,TRBV6-5,.,CASSYGVHPDNEQFF,TGTGCCAGCAGTTACGGGGTCCATCCAGACAATGAGCAGTTCTTC
.,TRBJ1-2,13,TRBV12-3/TRBV12-4,many,CASSLGGNYGYTF,TGTGCCAGCAGTTTAGGAGGGAACTATGGCTACACCTTC
TRBD1,TRBJ2-7,12,TRBV29-1,few,CSVYGTAYEQYF,TGCAGCGTTTATGGGACAGCCTACGAGCAGTACTTC
.,TRBJ2-2,15,TRBV5-1,.,CASSLAGLNTGELFF,TGCGCCAGCAGCTTGGCAGGGTTGAACACCGGGGAGCTGTTTTTT
.,TRBJ2-6,19,TRBV11-2,many,CASSLGGQRLYSGANVLTF,TGTGCCAGCAGCTTAGGAGGTCAGCGTCTTTACTCTGGGGCCAACGTCCTGACTTTC